One sample yielded the 10 T cell receptor beta chains listed below, sequenced in a study of blood T cell repertoires in COVID-19. Here immunoSEQ multiplex PCR was the method, and the copy in TCRdb shows in-frame clones only, minus some. This sample has 90,000 to 150,000 clones, with 65% to 90% found just once. Specimen: peripheral blood. The receptors shown here come from a man aged 80 or over with acute or convalescent COVID-19.

The chain has TRBV6-5 and TRBJ1-6, with D maybe TRBD1 (6 bases). The germline V and J ends were trimmed by 2 bases and 8 bases, with 10 bases remaining between them. Germline CDR1 reads MNHEY; CDR2 reads SVGAGI. The CDR3 runs 14 residues. The DNA of the CDR3 is TGTGCCAGCAGTTACGGGGGGGGCCATTCACCCCTCCACTTT. Translated: CASSYGGGHSPLHF.

The chain's CDR3 is CASSANPTGTGGYTF. In nucleotides, the CDR3 is TGTGCCAGCAGCGCCAATCCGACAGGGACGGGTGGCTACACCTTC. The J gene is TRBJ1-2, the V gene TRBV7-2; 7 nucleotides agree with TRBD1. Germline CDR1 and CDR2: SGHTA and FQGNSA. This CDR3 spans 15 amino acids. The J segment lost 7 bases and the V segment lost 5 bases, leaving 13 bases of the junction unmatched.

V gene TRBV6-4 combines with J gene TRBJ1-2; no definite D call. Per germline, CDR1 MRHNA and CDR2 SNTAGT. Trimming stripped 0 bases from V and 7 bases from J, with 15 bases between. There are 15 residues in the CDR3. This chain's CDR3 is CASSDSINGATGYTF. In nucleotides, the CDR3 is TGTGCCAGCAGTGACTCAATTAACGGAGCGACTGGCTACACCTTC.

V gene TRBV19 combines with J gene TRBJ1-5, with a possible D match to TRBD1 (5 bases). V was cut by 3 bases and J by 0 bases, with 15 bases left in between. Germline CDR1 LNHDA, CDR2 SQIVND (reference sequence). This CDR3 spans 17 amino acids. DNA for the CDR3: TGTGCCAGTAGTATGCCGGTGGGACTCAATAGCAATCAGCCCCAGCATTTT. This codes for CASSMPVGLNSNQPQHF. The whole variable domain, remainder taken from reference TRBV19 and TRBJ1-5, is DGGITQSPKYLFRKEGQNVTLSCEQNLNHDAMYWYRQDPGQGLRLIYYSQIVNDFQKGDIAEGYSVSREKKESFPLTVTSAQKNPTAFYLCASSMPVGLNSNQPQHFGDGTRLSIL.

The chain's CDR3 is CASSEAGTFGYTF. The CDR3 DNA reads as TGTGCCAGCAGTGAAGCCGGGACATTTGGCTACACCTTC. The genes are TRBV2 and TRBJ1-2; weak D call: TRBD1 (6 bases). This CDR3 has 13 amino acids. CDR1 and CDR2 (germline): SNHLY, FYNNEI. Between the trimmed V and J ends, which lost 0 bases and 7 bases, there was a span of 9 bases.

The gene calls are TRBV28 and TRBJ1-3; unclear D gene. The CDR3 loop spans 13 amino acids. V lost 5 bases to trimming and J lost 4 bases, with 9 bases between them. Germline V gives CDR1 MDHEN, CDR2 SYDVKM. CDR3 sequence (DNA): TGTGCCAGCAGTAAGCCTGCGGGAAACACCATATATTTT. It encodes CASSKPAGNTIYF. The whole variable domain, filled in from reference TRBV28 and TRBJ1-3, reads DVKVTQSSRYLVKRTGEKVFLECVQDMDHENMFWYRQDPGLGLRLIYFSYDVKMKEKGDIPEGYSVSREKKERFSLILESASTNQTSMYLCASSKPAGNTIYFGEGSWLTVV.

This clone was counted a single time. This chain uses TRBV19 with TRBJ1-3; D is possibly TRBD1 (5 bases). V was pared by 3 bases and J by 9 bases, with 12 bases between. Germline-derived CDR1 and CDR2 are LNHDA and SQIVND (reference sequence). This CDR3 spans 13 amino acids. CDR3: CASSIPGDSTIYF. CDR3 bases: TGTGCCAGTAGTATTCCCGGCGACAGCACCATATATTTT.

The chain is built from TRBV10-3 and TRBJ1-2, with D hard to call. CDR3 length: 14 amino acids. The germline gives CDR1 ENHRY, CDR2 SYGVKD. The ends were cut back, 0 bases at V and 2 bases at J, with 7 bases in the middle. Written as DNA, the CDR3 is TGTGCCATCAGTGAGTCGGGCGGGAACTATGGCTACACCTTC. Protein product: CAISESGGNYGYTF.

This clone appeared once. The chain combines TRBV20-1 with TRBJ1-2; the D gene is possibly TRBD1 (6 bases). V gave up 6 bases and J gave up 6 bases, with 11 bases separating them. The CDR3 consists of 11 residues. Germline values: CDR1 DFQATT, CDR2 SNEGSKA (reference sequence). The CDR3 reads CSAVSGDGYTF. The CDR3 bases are TGCAGTGCCGTCTCAGGGGATGGCTACACCTTC.

V usage is TRBV5-1 and J usage is TRBJ1-2, with 12 bases fitting TRBD1. This CDR3 is built from 15 residues. The ends lost 4 bases at V and 4 bases at J; junction bases unmatched: 5. Germline lookup yields CDR1 SGHRS and CDR2 YFSETQ. The chain's CDR3 is CASSPGTGGLYGYTF. The DNA for the CDR3 is TGCGCCAGCAGCCCGGGGACAGGGGGCCTCTATGGCTACACCTTC.